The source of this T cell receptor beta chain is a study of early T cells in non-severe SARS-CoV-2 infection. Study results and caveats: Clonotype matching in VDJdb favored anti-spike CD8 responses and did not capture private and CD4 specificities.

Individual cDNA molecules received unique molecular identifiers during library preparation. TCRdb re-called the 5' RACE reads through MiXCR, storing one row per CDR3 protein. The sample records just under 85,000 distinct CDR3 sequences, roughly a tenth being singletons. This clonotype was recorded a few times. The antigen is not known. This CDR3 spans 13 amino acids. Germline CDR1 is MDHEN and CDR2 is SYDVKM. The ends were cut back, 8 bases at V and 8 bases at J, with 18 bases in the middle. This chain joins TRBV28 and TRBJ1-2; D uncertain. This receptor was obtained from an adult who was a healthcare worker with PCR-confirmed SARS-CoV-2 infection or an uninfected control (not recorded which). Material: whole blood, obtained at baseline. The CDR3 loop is CASGTRATKGYTF. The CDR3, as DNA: TGTGCCAGCGGCACAAGGGCCACTAAAGGCTACACCTTC.